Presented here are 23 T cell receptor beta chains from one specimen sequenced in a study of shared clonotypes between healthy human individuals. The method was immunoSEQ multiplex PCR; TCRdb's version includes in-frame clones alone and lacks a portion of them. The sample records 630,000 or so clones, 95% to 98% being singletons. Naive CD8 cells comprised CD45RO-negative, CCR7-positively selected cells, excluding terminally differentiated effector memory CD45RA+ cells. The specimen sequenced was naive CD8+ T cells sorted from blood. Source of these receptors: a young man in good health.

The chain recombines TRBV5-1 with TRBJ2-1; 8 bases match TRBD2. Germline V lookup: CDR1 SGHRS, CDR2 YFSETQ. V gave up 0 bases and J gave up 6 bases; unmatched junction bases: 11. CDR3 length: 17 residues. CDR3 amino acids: CASSLAVGLVEANEQFF. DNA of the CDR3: TGCGCCAGCAGCTTGGCAGTGGGACTAGTAGAGGCCAATGAGCAGTTCTTC.

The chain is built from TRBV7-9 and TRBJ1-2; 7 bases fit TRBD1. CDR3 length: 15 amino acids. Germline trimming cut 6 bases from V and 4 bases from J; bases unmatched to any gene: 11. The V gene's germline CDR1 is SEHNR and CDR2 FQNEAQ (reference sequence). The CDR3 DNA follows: TGTGCCAGCAGTTCACGGACAGGAGGGGTCTATGGCTACACCTTC. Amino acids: CASSSRTGGVYGYTF.

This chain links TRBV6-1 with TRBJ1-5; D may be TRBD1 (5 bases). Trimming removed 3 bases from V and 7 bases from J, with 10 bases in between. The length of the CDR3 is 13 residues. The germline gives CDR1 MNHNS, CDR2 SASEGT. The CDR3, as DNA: TGTGCCAGCAGTGATGGGACTACCCAGCCCCAGCATTTT. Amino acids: CASSDGTTQPQHF.

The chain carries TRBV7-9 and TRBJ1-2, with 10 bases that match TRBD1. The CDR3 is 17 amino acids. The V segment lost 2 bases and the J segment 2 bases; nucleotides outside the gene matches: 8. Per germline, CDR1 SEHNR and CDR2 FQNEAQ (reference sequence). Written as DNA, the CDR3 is TGTGCCAGCAGCTTACACGACAGGGGGCTCGTGAACTATGGCTACACCTTC. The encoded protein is CASSLHDRGLVNYGYTF.

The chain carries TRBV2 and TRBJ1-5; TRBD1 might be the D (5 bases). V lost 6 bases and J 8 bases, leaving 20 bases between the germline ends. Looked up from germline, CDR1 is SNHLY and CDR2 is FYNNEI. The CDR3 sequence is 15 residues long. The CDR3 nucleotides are TGTGCCAGCAGGCCGAGTGGGGCCCAAAACAAGCCCCAGCATTTT. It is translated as CASRPSGAQNKPQHF.

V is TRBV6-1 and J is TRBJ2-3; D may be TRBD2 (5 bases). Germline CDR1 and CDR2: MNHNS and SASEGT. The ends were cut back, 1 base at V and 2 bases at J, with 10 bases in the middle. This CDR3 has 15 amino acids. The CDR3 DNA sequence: TGTGCCAGCAGTGAAGTGAGGGTACACACAGATACGCAGTATTTT. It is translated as CASSEVRVHTDTQYF.

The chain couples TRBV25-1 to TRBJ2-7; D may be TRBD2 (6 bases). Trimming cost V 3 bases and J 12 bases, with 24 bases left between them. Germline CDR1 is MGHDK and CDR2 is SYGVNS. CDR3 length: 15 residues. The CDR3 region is CASSEGWGVLVTWYF. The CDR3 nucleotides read TGTGCCAGCAGTGAGGGCTGGGGGGTGCTAGTTACTTGGTACTTC.

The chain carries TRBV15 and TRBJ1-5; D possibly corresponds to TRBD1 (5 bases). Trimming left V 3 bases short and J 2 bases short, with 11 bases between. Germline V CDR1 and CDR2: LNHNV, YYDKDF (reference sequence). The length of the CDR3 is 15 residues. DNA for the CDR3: TGTGCCACCAGCAGCCGGGGGGAGGGCAATCAGCCCCAGCATTTT. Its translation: CATSSRGEGNQPQHF.

For the CDR3, the DNA is TGTGCCAGGGGGACAGGGGCGGATCAGCCCCAGCATTTT. Protein: CARGTGADQPQHF. This chain joins TRBV25-1 and TRBJ1-5, with TRBD1 matching 10 bases. CDR1 MGHDK and CDR2 SYGVNS come from the germline V gene. This CDR3 comprises 13 residues. V lost 9 bases and J lost 5; bases outside the gene matches: 4.

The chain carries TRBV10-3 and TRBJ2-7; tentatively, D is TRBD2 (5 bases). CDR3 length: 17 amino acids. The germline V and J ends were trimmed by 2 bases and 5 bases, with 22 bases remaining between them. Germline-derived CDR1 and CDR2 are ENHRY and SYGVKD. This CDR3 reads CAISEPTRGARLHEQYF. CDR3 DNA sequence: TGTGCCATCAGTGAGCCCACCCGGGGAGCGCGGCTTCACGAGCAGTACTTC.

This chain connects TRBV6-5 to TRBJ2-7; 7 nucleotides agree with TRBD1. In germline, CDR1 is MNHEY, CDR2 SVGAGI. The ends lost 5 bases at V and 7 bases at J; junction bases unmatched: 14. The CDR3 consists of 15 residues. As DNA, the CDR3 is TGTGCCAGCAGTCTCACAATGACAGGGACGAGGGAGCAGTACTTC. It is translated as CASSLTMTGTREQYF.

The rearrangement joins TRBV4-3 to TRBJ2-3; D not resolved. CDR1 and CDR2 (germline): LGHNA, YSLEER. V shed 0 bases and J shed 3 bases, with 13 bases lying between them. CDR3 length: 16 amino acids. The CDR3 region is CASSQDGLNPTDTQYF. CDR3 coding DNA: TGCGCCAGCAGCCAAGATGGGTTGAACCCAACAGATACGCAGTATTTT.

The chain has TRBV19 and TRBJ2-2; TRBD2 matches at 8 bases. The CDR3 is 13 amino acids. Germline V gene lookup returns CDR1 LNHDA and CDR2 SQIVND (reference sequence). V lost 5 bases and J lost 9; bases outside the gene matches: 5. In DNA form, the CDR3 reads TGTGCCAGTAGTGTAGCGGGAAACCGGGAGCTGTTTTTT. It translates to CASSVAGNRELFF.

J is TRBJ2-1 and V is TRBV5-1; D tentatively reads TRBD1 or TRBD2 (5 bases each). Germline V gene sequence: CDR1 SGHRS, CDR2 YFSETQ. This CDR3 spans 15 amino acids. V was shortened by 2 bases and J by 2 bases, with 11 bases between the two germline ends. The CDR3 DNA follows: TGCGCCAGCAGCTTAGGGACGTCGGCCTACAATGAGCAGTTCTTC. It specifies CASSLGTSAYNEQFF.

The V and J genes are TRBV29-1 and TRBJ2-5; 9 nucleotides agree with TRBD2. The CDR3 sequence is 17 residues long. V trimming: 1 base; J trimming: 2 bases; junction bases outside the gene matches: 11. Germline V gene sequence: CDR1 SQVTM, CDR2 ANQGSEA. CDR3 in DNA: TGCAGCGTTGAAGGGTTGGGAGGTAGCGGGAGTCAAGAGACCCAGTACTTC. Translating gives CSVEGLGGSGSQETQYF.

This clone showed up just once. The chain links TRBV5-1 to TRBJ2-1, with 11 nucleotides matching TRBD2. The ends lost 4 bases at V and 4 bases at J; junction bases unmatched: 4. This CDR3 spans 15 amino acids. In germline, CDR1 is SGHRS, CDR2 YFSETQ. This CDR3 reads CASSPTSGAYNEQFF. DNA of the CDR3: TGCGCCAGCAGCCCGACTAGCGGGGCTTACAATGAGCAGTTCTTC.

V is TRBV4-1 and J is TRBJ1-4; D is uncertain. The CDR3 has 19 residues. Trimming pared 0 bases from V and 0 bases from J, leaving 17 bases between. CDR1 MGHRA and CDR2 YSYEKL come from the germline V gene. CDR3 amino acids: CASSQDRTDQYATNEKLFF. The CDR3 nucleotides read TGCGCCAGCAGCCAAGATCGAACGGATCAATATGCAACTAATGAAAAACTGTTTTTT.

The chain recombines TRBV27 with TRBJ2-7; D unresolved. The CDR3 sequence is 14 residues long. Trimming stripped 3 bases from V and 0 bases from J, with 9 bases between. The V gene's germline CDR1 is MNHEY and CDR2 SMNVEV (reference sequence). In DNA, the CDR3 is TGTGCCAGCAGTTTGAACCCTGGCTCCTACGAGCAGTACTTC. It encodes CASSLNPGSYEQYF.

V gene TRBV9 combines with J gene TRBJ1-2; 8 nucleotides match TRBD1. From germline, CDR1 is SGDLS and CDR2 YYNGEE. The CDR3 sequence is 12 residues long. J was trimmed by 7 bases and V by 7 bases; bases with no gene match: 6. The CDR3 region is CASQSTGAGYTF. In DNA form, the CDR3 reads TGTGCCAGCCAATCGACAGGGGCTGGCTACACCTTC.

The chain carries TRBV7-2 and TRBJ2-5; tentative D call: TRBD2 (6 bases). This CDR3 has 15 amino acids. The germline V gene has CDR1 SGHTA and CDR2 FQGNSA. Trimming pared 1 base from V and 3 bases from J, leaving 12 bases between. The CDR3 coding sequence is TGTGCCAGCAGCTTAGGCGGACTAAATAAAGAGACCCAGTACTTC. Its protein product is CASSLGGLNKETQYF. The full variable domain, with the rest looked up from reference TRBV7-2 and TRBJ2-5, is GAGVSQSPSNKVTEKGKDVELRCDPISGHTALYWYRQSLGQGLEFLIYFQGNSAPDKSGLPSDRFSAERTGGSVSTLTIQRTQQEDSAVYLCASSLGGLNKETQYFGPGTRLLVL.

CDR3 sequence: CASSLAPGGYEQFF. The CDR3 bases are TGTGCCAGCAGCTTAGCCCCGGGAGGATACGAGCAGTTCTTC. This rearrangement joins TRBV11-2 to TRBJ2-1; 7 nucleotides match TRBD2. Germline V gene lookup returns CDR1 SGHAT and CDR2 FQNNGV. V gave up 1 base and J gave up 10 bases; unmatched junction bases: 7. The length of the CDR3 is 14 residues.

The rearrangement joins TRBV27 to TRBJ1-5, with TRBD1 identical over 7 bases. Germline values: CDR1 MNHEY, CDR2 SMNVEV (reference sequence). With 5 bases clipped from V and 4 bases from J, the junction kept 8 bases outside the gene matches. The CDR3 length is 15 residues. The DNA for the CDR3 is TGTGCCAGCAGTCCCGGGGACAGATGGAATCAGCCCCAGCATTTT. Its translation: CASSPGDRWNQPQHF.

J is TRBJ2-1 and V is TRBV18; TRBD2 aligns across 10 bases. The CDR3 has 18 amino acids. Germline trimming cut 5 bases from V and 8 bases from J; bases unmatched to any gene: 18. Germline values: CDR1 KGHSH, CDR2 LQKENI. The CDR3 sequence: CASSSSHGTSDVWHEQFF. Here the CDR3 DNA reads TGTGCCAGCTCATCTTCTCATGGGACTAGCGATGTATGGCATGAGCAGTTCTTC. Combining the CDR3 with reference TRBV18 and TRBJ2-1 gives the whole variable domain NAGVMQNPRHLVRRRGQEARLRCSPMKGHSHVYWYRQLPEEGLKFMVYLQKENIIDESGMPKERFSAEFPKEGPSILRIQQVVRGDSAAYFCASSSSHGTSDVWHEQFFGPGTRLTVL.